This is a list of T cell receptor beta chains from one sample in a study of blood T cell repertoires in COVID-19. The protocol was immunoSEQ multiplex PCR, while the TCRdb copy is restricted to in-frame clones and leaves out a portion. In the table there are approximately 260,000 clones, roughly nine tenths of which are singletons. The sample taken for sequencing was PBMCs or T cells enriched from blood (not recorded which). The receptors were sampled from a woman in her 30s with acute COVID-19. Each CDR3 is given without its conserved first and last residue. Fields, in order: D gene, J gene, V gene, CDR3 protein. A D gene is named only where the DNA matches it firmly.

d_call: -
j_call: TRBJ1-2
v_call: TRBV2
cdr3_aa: ASSAGSYGYT

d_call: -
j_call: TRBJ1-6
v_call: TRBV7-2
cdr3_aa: ASSLWTEYNSPLH

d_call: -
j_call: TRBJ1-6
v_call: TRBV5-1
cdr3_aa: ASSLDARLTNSPLH

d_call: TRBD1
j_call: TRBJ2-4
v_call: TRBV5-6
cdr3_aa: ASSWGQGTKNIQY

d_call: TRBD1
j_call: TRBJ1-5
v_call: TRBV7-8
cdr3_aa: ASSHWTGVYNQPQH

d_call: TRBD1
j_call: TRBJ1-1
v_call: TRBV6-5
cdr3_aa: ASKTGQGALTEAF

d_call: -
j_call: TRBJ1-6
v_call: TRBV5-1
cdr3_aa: ASRSLTRSPLH

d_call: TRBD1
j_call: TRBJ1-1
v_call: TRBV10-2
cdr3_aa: ASRTTGGGTEAF

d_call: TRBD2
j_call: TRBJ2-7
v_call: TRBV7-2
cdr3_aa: ASTPRVAGGLGEQY

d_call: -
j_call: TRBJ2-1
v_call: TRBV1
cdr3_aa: TSNPNGLTRRVYNEQF

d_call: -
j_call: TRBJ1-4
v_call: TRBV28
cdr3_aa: ASSPNGGAINEKLF

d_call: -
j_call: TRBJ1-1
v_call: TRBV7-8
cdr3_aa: ASSRLGGMNTEAF

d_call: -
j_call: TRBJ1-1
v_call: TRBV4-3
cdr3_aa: ASSQETVPTEAF

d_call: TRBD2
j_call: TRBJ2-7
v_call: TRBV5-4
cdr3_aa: ASSTSGSLYEQY